One and the same sample provided the 18 T cell receptor beta chains below, sequenced in a study of T cell changes during pregnancy in multiple sclerosis. Sequencing was performed with immunoSEQ multiplex PCR; in TCRdb, only in-frame clones are kept and a portion is missing. The data show approximately 94,000 clones, approximately 90% seen once. Sequences were derived from peripheral blood, sampled after pregnancy. The receptors here all came from a female donor with multiple sclerosis, enrolled in a pregnancy study.

The rearrangement links TRBV5-4 to TRBJ2-5; 10 nucleotides agree with TRBD1. Unmatched junction bases numbered 7, after V lost 1 base and J lost 4 bases. This CDR3 spans 16 amino acids. From germline, CDR1 is SGHNT and CDR2 YYREEE (reference sequence). The CDR3 sequence is CASSLLGTGVGETQYF. The CDR3 DNA reads TGTGCCAGCAGCTTGTTAGGGACAGGGGTAGGAGAGACCCAGTACTTC.

V is TRBV18 and J is TRBJ1-5; tentatively, D is TRBD1 (6 bases). The CDR3 loop spans 13 amino acids. Germline V gene data show CDR1 as KGHSH and CDR2 as LQKENI. V lost 1 base and J 13 bases, leaving 14 bases between the germline ends. CDR3 nucleotide sequence: TGTGCCAGCTCACCACTCGGGGGGACAAATCAGCATTTT. Translated: CASSPLGGTNQHF.

The CDR3 DNA follows: TGCGCCAGCAGCCAAGATAGAAACTCCTACGAGCAGTACTTC. It yields the protein CASSQDRNSYEQYF. The chain links TRBV4-1 to TRBJ2-7; D is unresolved. Germline CDR1 MGHRA, CDR2 YSYEKL. V was cut by 0 bases and J by 0 bases, with 6 bases left in between. This CDR3 region has 14 residues.

The chain is built from TRBV7-3 and TRBJ2-1; 14 bases are a match to TRBD2. Germline V gene data show CDR1 as SGHTA and CDR2 as FQGTGA. The CDR3 covers 21 residues. Losses at the gene ends were 5 bases for V and 6 bases for J; bases not matched to a gene: 21. CDR3 in DNA: TGTGCCAGCAGCCGTTGGACTAGCGGGAGGAACCCAAACGTATCGCGCAATGAGCAGTTCTTC. Its translation: CASSRWTSGRNPNVSRNEQFF.

The gene calls are TRBV19 and TRBJ2-4, with D maybe TRBD2 (6 bases). The germline V and J ends were trimmed by 5 bases and 4 bases, with 18 bases remaining between them. The CDR3 spans 16 residues. Germline CDR1 and CDR2: LNHDA and SQIVND (reference sequence). The CDR3 spells CASSRAGLGDKNIQYF. The CDR3 region has the DNA TGTGCCAGTAGTCGGGCGGGGTTAGGGGATAAAAACATTCAGTACTTC.

The CDR3 DNA follows: TGTGCCAGCAGTTGGGCGGGAGGAAACACCGGGGAGCTGTTTTTT. Translating gives CASSWAGGNTGELFF. V usage is TRBV6-6 and J usage is TRBJ2-2; TRBD2 agrees at 8 bases. From germline, CDR1 is MNHNY and CDR2 SVGAGI (reference sequence). The CDR3 contains 15 residues. V lost 4 bases to trimming and J lost 2 bases; unmatched junction nucleotides: 3.

The rearrangement joins TRBV6-4 to TRBJ2-7; tentative D call: TRBD1 (6 bases). CDR1 and CDR2 (germline): MRHNA, SNTAGT. This CDR3 region has 15 residues. The V end lost 4 bases, the J end lost 7 bases, and 20 bases lay between the germline ends. This chain's CDR3 is CASSGHRDPYVEQYF. In nucleotides, the CDR3 is TGTGCCAGCAGTGGGCACAGGGACCCATACGTGGAGCAGTACTTC.

Written as DNA, the CDR3 is TGTGCCAGCAGTTTGGGCCAGGGGGTCTATCAGCAGTACTTC. Encoded protein: CASSLGQGVYQQYF. V usage is TRBV28 and J usage is TRBJ2-7; 7 bases match TRBD1. CDR1 and CDR2 (germline): MDHEN, SYDVKM. The CDR3 is 14 amino acids. After removal of 3 bases from V and 8 bases from J, the junction contained 10 bases not matched to a gene.

This chain joins TRBV5-5 and TRBJ1-2; D gene ambiguous. V lost 2 bases to trimming and J lost 2 bases, with 7 bases between them. This CDR3 has 13 residues. CDR1 and CDR2 (germline): SGHKS, YYEKEE (reference sequence). CDR3 loop: CASSFLQNYGYTF. The CDR3 coding sequence is TGTGCCAGCAGCTTTTTACAGAACTATGGCTACACCTTC.

This chain connects TRBV7-9 to TRBJ1-2; 11 bases agree with TRBD1. CDR1 is SEHNR, CDR2 FQNEAQ, per germline (reference sequence). CDR3 size: 18 residues. Unmatched junction bases numbered 14, after V lost 5 bases and J lost 3 bases. CDR3 sequence: CASSLALGQGEGDYGYTF. DNA of the CDR3: TGTGCCAGCAGCCTGGCGTTGGGACAGGGGGAGGGGGACTATGGCTACACCTTC.

The chain joins TRBV28 to TRBJ2-1, with TRBD2 matching 7 bases. V trimming: 1 base; J trimming: 3 bases; junction bases outside the gene matches: 12. The CDR3 runs 18 residues. Germline V gives CDR1 MDHEN, CDR2 SYDVKM. This CDR3 is CASSLSPPGLPFYNEQFF. CDR3 DNA sequence: TGTGCCAGCAGTTTATCACCCCCGGGACTACCCTTCTACAATGAGCAGTTCTTC. The variable domain in full, completed from reference TRBV28 and TRBJ2-1, reads DVKVTQSSRYLVKRTGEKVFLECVQDMDHENMFWYRQDPGLGLRLIYFSYDVKMKEKGDIPEGYSVSREKKERFSLILESASTNQTSMYLCASSLSPPGLPFYNEQFFGPGTRLTVL.

The genes are TRBV11-3 and TRBJ2-7; a weak D match, TRBD1 (6 bases). The CDR3 extends over 14 amino acids. Deletions cut 3 bases from V and 3 bases from J, with 12 bases between. Germline V CDR1 and CDR2: SGHNT, YENEEA. Written as DNA, the CDR3 is TGTGCCAGCAGCTTCCGGGACAAAGTCTACGAGCAGTACTTC. Translated: CASSFRDKVYEQYF.

The rearrangement links TRBV27 to TRBJ2-7; no clear D. The ends were cut back, 6 bases at V and 0 bases at J, with 9 bases in the middle. CDR1 and CDR2 from the germline V gene are MNHEY and SMNVEV (reference sequence). This CDR3 has 13 amino acids. The CDR3 DNA reads TGTGCCAGCAGCCTTGTTAGCTCCTACGAGCAGTACTTC. This gives the protein CASSLVSSYEQYF.

This chain links TRBV21-1 with TRBJ1-4. TRBV21-1 has pseudogene status. This CDR3 is 15 amino acids long. This chain's CDR3 is CASGWDLPGGEKLFF. As DNA, the CDR3 is TGTGCCAGCGGGTGGGATTTGCCGGGGGGTGAAAAACTGTTTTTT.

The chain uses TRBV5-4 and TRBJ1-2, with D unclear. Per the germline V gene, CDR1 is SGHNT and CDR2 is YYREEE (reference sequence). The CDR3 has 18 amino acids. Trimming left V 4 bases short and J 5 bases short, with 27 bases between. The CDR3 region has the DNA TGTGCCAGCAGCGACGATGAGGGAATTGGAAATGGGGAATATGGCTACACCTTC. It encodes CASSDDEGIGNGEYGYTF.

The chain carries TRBV6-1 and TRBJ1-2; D unresolved. There are 15 residues in the CDR3. The V gene lost 6 bases and the J gene lost 4 bases, with 18 bases spanning the gap. Germline assignment: CDR1 MNHNS and CDR2 SASEGT. CDR3 region: CASRPTGSHSYGYTF. The CDR3 DNA sequence: TGTGCCAGCAGGCCCACGGGATCTCATAGCTATGGCTACACCTTC.

The gene calls are TRBV2 and TRBJ2-3, with 11 bases lining up with TRBD2. CDR3 length: 15 amino acids. J was trimmed by 2 bases and V by 6 bases; bases with no gene match: 4. CDR1 is SNHLY and CDR2 is FYNNEI in the germline V gene. CDR3 coding DNA: TGTGCCAGCAGGCTAGCGGGGGGACCCACAGATACGCAGTATTTT. This encodes CASRLAGGPTDTQYF.

This chain uses TRBV10-1 with TRBJ2-5, with D unresolved. This CDR3 is 12 amino acids long. Per germline, CDR1 WNHNN and CDR2 SYGVQD (reference sequence). The V and J ends lost 5 bases and 5 bases respectively, with 9 bases between them. The CDR3 region is CASSYSWETQYF. The CDR3 DNA reads TGCGCCAGCAGTTACAGCTGGGAGACCCAGTACTTC.